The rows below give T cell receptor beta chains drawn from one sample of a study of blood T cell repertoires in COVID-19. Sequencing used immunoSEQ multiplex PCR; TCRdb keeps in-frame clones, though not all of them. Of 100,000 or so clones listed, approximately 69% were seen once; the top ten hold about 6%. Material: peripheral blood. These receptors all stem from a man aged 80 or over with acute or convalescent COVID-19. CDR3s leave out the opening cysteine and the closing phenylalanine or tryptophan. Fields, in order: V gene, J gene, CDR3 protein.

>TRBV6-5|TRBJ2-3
ASGRGGSLTDTQY
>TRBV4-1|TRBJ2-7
ASSQDYGDRPFYEQY
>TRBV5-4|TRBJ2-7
ASSLERSDWY
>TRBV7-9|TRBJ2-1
ASSSSPGQGNYNEQF
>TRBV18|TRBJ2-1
ASSREPPGGEQF
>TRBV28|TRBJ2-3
ASSLSGATDTQY
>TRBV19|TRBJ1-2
ASSSTGGSGYT
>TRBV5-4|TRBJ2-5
ASSLAGYQETQY
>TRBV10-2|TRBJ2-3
ASALSGYTDTQY
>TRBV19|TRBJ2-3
ASTWGQGTDTQY
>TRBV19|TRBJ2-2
ASNAGGRGELF
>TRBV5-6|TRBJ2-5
ASSLERGFPY
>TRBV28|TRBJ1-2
ASSNVQGEDYGYT
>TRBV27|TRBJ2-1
ASTGLASYNEQF
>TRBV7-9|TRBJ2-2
ASSRAATANTGELF
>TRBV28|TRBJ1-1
AIGGDRGTEAF
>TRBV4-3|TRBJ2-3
ASSRLASTDTQY
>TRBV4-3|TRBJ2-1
ASSQLRANEQF
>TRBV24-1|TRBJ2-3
ATASPPTDTQY
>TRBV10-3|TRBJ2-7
ASGLAPYEQY
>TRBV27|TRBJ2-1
ASSPPLSGVVNEQF
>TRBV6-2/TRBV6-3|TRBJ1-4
ASSFDTGQPTNEKLF
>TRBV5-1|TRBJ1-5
ASSSRRTGGISSNQPQH
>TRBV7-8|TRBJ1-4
ASSVLGGPATNEKLF
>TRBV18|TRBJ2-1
ASSPVAETRNEQF
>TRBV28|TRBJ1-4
ASSLEVPEKLF
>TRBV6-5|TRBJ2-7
ASSKTGVEEQY
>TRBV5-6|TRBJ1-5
ASSYGTGGNNQPQH
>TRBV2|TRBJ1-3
ASSSGTGTTGNTIY
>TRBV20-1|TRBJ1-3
SASQPGGFGNTIY
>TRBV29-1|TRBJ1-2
SVEEDGTYGYT
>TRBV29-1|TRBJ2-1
SVEERSRYNEQF
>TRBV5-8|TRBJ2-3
ASSLLGAGVDTQY
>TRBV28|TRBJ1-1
ATQYASSTEAF
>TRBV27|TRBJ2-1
ASSLTSGRFDEQF
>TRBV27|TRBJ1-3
ASSLDRAPGNTIY
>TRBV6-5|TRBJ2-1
ASSYLNNEQF
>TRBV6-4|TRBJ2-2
ASSDHQGVGELF
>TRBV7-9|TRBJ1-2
ASSLGGYGYT
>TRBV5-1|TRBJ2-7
ASSSNSYEQY
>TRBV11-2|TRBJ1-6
ASSLVYNNSPLH
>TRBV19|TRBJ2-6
ASSISGSGANVLT